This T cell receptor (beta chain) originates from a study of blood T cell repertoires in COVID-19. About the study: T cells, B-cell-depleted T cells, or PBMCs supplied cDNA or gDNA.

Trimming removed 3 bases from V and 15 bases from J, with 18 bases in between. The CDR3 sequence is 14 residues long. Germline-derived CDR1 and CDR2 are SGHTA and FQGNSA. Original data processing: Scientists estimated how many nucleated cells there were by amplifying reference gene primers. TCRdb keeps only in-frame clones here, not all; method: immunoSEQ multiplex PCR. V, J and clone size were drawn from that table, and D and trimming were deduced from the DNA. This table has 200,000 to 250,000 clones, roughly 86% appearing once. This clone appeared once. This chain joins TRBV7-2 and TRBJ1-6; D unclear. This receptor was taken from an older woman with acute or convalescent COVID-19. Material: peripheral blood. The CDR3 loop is CASSFVPEAARLHF. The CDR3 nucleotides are TGTGCCAGCAGCTTCGTGCCAGAGGCGGCCCGCCTCCACTTT.